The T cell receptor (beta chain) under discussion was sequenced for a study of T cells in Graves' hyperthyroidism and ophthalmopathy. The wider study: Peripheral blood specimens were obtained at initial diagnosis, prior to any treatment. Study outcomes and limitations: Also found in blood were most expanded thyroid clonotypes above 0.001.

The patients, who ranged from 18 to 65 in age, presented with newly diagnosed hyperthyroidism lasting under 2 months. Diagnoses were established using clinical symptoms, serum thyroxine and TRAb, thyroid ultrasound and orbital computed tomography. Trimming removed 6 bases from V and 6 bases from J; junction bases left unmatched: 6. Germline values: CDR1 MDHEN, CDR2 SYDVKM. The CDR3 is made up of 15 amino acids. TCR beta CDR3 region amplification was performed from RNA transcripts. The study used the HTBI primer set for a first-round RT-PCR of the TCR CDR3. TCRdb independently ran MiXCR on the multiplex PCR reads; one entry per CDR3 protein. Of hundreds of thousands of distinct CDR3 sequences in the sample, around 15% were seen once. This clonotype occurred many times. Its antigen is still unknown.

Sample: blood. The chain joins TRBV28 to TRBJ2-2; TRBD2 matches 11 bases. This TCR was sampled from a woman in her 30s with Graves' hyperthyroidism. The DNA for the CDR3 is TGTGCCAGCAGAGTGAGACTAGCGGGACCCGGGGAGCTGTTTTTT. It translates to CASRVRLAGPGELFF.